A single sample is the source of the 27 T cell receptor beta chains below, sequenced in a study of CXCR3-negative and CXCR3-positive naive CD8 T cells. TRB cDNA was prepared as libraries by UMI-labeled 5' RACE. TCRdb reprocessed the 5' RACE reads; each CDR3 protein has one entry and no DNA is given. In all, the sample yields 75,000 or so distinct CDR3 sequences. Sequenced material: naive CXCR3- CD8+ T cells from blood. Specified subset: CD45RO-CCR7+CD27+CD95- naive CD8+ T cells lacking CXCR3 (TNR3-). The receptor set was obtained from a human donor in good health. Some clones in this sample may be carry-over from other donors' samples.

This chain uses TRBV7-3 with TRBJ2-1; without DNA, the TCRdb call of TRBD1 cannot be checked. The CDR3 is 14 residues long. Germline V gene sequence: CDR1 SGHTA, CDR2 FQGTGA. The CDR3 is CASSLIMGGGEQFF. The complete variable domain, with remaining parts taken from reference TRBV7-3 and TRBJ2-1, reads GAGVSQTPSNKVTEKGKYVELRCDPISGHTALYWYRQSLGQGPEFLIYFQGTGAADDSGLPNDRFFAVRPEGSVSTLKIQRTERGDSAVYLCASSLIMGGGEQFFGPGTRLTVL.

The chain uses TRBV6-2 or TRBV6-3 and TRBJ2-2. In germline, CDR1 is MNHEY, CDR2 SVGEGT. The CDR3 totals 14 residues. CDR3 sequence reads: CASSYSGLGGELFF.

The V gene is TRBV29-1, the J gene TRBJ2-5; TCRdb's assignment of TRBD1 cannot be checked, as there is no DNA. CDR1 SQVTM and CDR2 ANQGSEA come from the germline V gene. This CDR3 is built from 14 residues. CDR3 amino acids: CSVDSWPREETQYF.

The chain employs TRBV7-9 and TRBJ2-1. CDR1 and CDR2 from the germline V gene are SEHNR and FQNEAQ (reference sequence). The CDR3 sequence is 15 residues long. The CDR3 protein is CASTLDGSSYNEQFF. Drawing the rest from reference TRBV7-9 and TRBJ2-1, the complete variable domain is DTGVSQNPRHKITKRGQNVTFRCDPISEHNRLYWYRQTLGQGPEFLTYFQNEAQLEKSRLLSDRFSAERPKGSFSTLEIQRTEQGDSAMYLCASTLDGSSYNEQFFGPGTRLTVL.

The chain couples TRBV27 to TRBJ2-1. Germline assignment: CDR1 MNHEY and CDR2 SMNVEV (reference sequence). The CDR3 loop spans 15 amino acids. The CDR3 here is CASSVDGSSYNEQFF.

The V call is TRBV20-1, the J call TRBJ2-2. In germline, CDR1 is DFQATT, CDR2 SNEGSKA (reference sequence). CDR3 size: 14 residues. The CDR3 is CSARVIQATGELFF.

This sequence joins TRBV29-1 and TRBJ1-1. CDR1 and CDR2 from the germline V gene are SQVTM and ANQGSEA. The CDR3 has 13 residues. The chain's CDR3 is CSVKAGGLGEAFF.

The chain joins TRBV6-6 to TRBJ2-1; lacking DNA, the TRBD2 call made by TCRdb goes unchecked. Per the germline V gene, CDR1 is MNHNY and CDR2 is SVGAGI (reference sequence). There are 14 residues in the CDR3. The CDR3 spells CASRWTSGGNEQFF.

The chain links TRBV6-6 to TRBJ2-3; the D call from TCRdb, TRBD2, cannot be confirmed without DNA. CDR1 and CDR2 (germline): MNHNY, SVGAGI (reference sequence). This CDR3 has 15 amino acids. CDR3 loop: CASSLGDSGTDTQYF.

The chain has TRBV20-1 and TRBJ2-6; the TRBD1 assignment by TCRdb is unverifiable without DNA. The CDR3 loop spans 15 amino acids. CDR1 and CDR2 (germline): DFQATT, SNEGSKA (reference sequence). CDR3 in amino acids: CSATPEGVGANVLTF.

The chain couples TRBV6-6 to TRBJ2-6; TCRdb picks TRBD2, but there is no DNA to check that call. Germline V gene data show CDR1 as MNHNY and CDR2 as SVGAGI (reference sequence). The CDR3 spans 15 residues. CDR3 residues: CALRASDSGANVLTF.

The chain couples TRBV5-1 to TRBJ2-2. The CDR3 length is 14 residues. Germline V gives CDR1 SGHRS, CDR2 YFSETQ. The CDR3 sequence is CASSLGEVTGELFF.

The V and J genes are TRBV12-3 or TRBV12-4 and TRBJ1-2. The CDR3 sequence is 13 residues long. CDR3 protein: CASSLPRDYGYTF.

The chain has TRBV29-1 and TRBJ2-1; the TRBD2 assignment by TCRdb is unverifiable without DNA. The CDR3 is made up of 14 amino acids. CDR1 and CDR2 from the germline V gene are SQVTM and ANQGSEA. CDR3 amino acids: CSVQLSGGNNEQFF.

The V gene is TRBV9, the J gene TRBJ1-2; TCRdb picks TRBD1, but there is no DNA to check that call. This CDR3 is built from 14 residues. CDR1 and CDR2 from the germline V gene are SGDLS and YYNGEE. The CDR3 loop is CASSPGTGGSGYTF.

V gene TRBV6-2 or TRBV6-3 combines with J gene TRBJ1-1; as DNA is missing, the TRBD1 call by TCRdb cannot be tested. CDR1 is MNHEY, CDR2 SVGEGT, per germline. This CDR3 has 14 amino acids. The chain's CDR3 is CARGIRQGNTEAFF.

The chain joins TRBV12-3 or TRBV12-4 to TRBJ2-1; the TCRdb call, TRBD1, lacks DNA for checking. The CDR3 consists of 13 residues. The CDR3 sequence: CASSRDRGLEQFF.

This chain connects TRBV7-9 to TRBJ1-5; as DNA is missing, the TRBD1 call by TCRdb cannot be tested. Germline-derived CDR1 and CDR2 are SEHNR and FQNEAQ (reference sequence). The length of the CDR3 is 15 residues. CDR3 residues: CASSLARGANQPQHF.

The rearrangement links TRBV5-1 to TRBJ2-5; the TCRdb D gene call, TRBD1, has no DNA to confirm it. CDR1 and CDR2 (germline): SGHRS, YFSETQ. The CDR3 contains 15 residues. The CDR3 protein is CASSARAGQSETQYF.

CDR3 protein: CASSLLLSAEAFF. The V and J genes are TRBV19 and TRBJ1-1. From germline, CDR1 is LNHDA and CDR2 SQIVND (reference sequence). The CDR3 length is 13 residues.

The chain couples TRBV20-1 to TRBJ2-5. CDR3 length: 12 residues. The germline CDR1 and CDR2 sequences are DFQATT and SNEGSKA (reference sequence). The CDR3 protein is CSARRLEETQYF.

V and J are TRBV9 and TRBJ2-3; TCRdb gives TRBD1 as the D gene, but with no DNA this cannot be confirmed. In germline, CDR1 is SGDLS, CDR2 YYNGEE. This CDR3 has 14 amino acids. CDR3 loop: CASSLDRGADTQYF. Supplemented by reference TRBV9 and TRBJ2-3, the full variable domain reads DSGVTQTPKHLITATGQRVTLRCSPRSGDLSVYWYQQSLDQGLQFLIQYYNGEERAKGNILERFSAQQFPDLHSELNLSSLELGDSALYFCASSLDRGADTQYFGPGTRLTVL.

CDR3 loop: CASSSPLKGGTYEQYF. The rearrangement joins TRBV12-3 or TRBV12-4 to TRBJ2-7; TCRdb's assignment of TRBD1 cannot be checked, as there is no DNA. CDR3 length equals 16 residues.

CDR3 region: CASSPSLMTSYNEQFF. The chain combines TRBV7-3 with TRBJ2-1; there is no DNA to check the TCRdb D call of TRBD2. The germline gives CDR1 SGHTA, CDR2 FQGTGA. The CDR3 has 16 amino acids.

The chain couples TRBV7-9 to TRBJ2-5. Germline lookup yields CDR1 SEHNR and CDR2 FQNEAQ (reference sequence). The CDR3 length is 12 residues. CDR3 in amino acids: CASSPHRETQYF. Looking up the rest from reference TRBV7-9 and TRBJ2-5 gives the full variable domain: DTGVSQNPRHKITKRGQNVTFRCDPISEHNRLYWYRQTLGQGPEFLTYFQNEAQLEKSRLLSDRFSAERPKGSFSTLEIQRTEQGDSAMYLCASSPHRETQYFGPGTRLLVL.

The chain combines TRBV20-1 with TRBJ2-4; TCRdb gives TRBD1 as the D gene, but with no DNA this cannot be confirmed. Germline V gives CDR1 DFQATT, CDR2 SNEGSKA (reference sequence). The CDR3 has 16 residues. The CDR3 protein is CSARGWGAVAKNIQYF.

The chain couples TRBV4-3 to TRBJ2-1; absent DNA, TCRdb's TRBD2 call cannot be checked. CDR3 length equals 16 residues. In germline, CDR1 is LGHNA, CDR2 YSLEER. The CDR3 protein is CASSPGFEGDYNEQFF.